This TCR beta chain was found in a study of cytomegalovirus exposure and HLA in healthy donors. Notes on the study in general: Later genetic work tied a missense DCLRE1C variant to beta-chain V and J trimming. In an earlier analysis, productive rearrangement rates for most beta V segments clustered near 87% or 30%. The investigators catalogued 150 to 200 TCR beta chains as cytomegalovirus-associated. Sequencing probably produced one cluster of sequence variants that were highly shared.

Note on this clone: As yet, its antigen is unknown.

Amplification used 60 Vbeta primers and 13 Jbeta primers. The method was immunoSEQ multiplex PCR; TCRdb's version includes in-frame clones alone and lacks a portion of them. Here the sample spans 100,000 or so clones, more than 60% being singletons. The CDR3 loop spans 16 amino acids. Trimming removed 0 bases from V and 4 bases from J; junction bases left unmatched: 6. Per the germline V gene, CDR1 is SGHTS and CDR2 is YDEGEE. The specimen was PBMCs. The chain joins TRBV5-8 to TRBJ2-1; the match to TRBD2 covers 8 bases. This TCR was recovered from a woman in her late teens or twenties in good health and CMV-seropositive. The CDR3 reads CASSLGLAGSYNEQFF. Written as DNA, the CDR3 is TGTGCCAGCAGCTTGGGCCTAGCGGGTTCTTACAATGAGCAGTTCTTC. Filled out from reference TRBV5-8 and TRBJ2-1, the complete variable domain reads EAGVTQSPTHLIKTRGQQATLRCSPISGHTSVYWYQQALGLGLQFLLWYDEGEERNRGNFPPRFSGRQFPNYSSELNVNALELEDSALYLCASSLGLAGSYNEQFFGPGTRLTVL.